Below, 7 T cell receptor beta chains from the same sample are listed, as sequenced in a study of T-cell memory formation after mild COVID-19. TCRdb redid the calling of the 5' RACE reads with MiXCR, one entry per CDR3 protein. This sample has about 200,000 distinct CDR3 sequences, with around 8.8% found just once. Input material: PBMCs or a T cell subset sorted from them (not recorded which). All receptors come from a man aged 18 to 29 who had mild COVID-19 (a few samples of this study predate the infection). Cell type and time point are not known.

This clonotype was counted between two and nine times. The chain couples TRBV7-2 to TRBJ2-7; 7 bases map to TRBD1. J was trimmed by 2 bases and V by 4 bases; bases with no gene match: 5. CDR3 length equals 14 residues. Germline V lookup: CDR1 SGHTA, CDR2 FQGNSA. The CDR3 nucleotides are TGTGCCAGCAGCTCTAGACAGGGACCCTACGAGCAGTACGTC. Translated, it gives CASSSRQGPYEQYV.

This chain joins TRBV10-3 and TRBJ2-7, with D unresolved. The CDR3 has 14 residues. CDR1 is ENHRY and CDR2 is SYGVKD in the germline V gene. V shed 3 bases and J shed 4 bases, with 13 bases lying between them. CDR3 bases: TGTGCCATCAGTGACGAAAAACGAGCTTACGAGCAGTACTTC. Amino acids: CAISDEKRAYEQYF.

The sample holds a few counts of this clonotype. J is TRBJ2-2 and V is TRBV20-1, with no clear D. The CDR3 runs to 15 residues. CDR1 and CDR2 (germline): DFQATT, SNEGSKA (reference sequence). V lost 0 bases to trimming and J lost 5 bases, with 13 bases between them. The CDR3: CSARDRRVGTGELFF. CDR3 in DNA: TGCAGTGCTAGAGATCGTCGCGTCGGGACCGGGGAGCTGTTTTTT.

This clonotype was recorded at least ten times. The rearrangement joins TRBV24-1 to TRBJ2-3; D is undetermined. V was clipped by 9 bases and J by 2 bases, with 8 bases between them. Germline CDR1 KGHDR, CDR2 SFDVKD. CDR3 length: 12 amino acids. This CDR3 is CATQKDTDTQYF. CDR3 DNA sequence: TGTGCCACCCAGAAGGACACAGATACGCAGTATTTT.

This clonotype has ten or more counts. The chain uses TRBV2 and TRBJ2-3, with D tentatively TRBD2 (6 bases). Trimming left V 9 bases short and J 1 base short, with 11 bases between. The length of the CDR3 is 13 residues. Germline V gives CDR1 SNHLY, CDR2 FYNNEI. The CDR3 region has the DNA TGTGCCAGTGGTTGGGGGGGCACAGATACGCAGTATTTT. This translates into CASGWGGTDTQYF.

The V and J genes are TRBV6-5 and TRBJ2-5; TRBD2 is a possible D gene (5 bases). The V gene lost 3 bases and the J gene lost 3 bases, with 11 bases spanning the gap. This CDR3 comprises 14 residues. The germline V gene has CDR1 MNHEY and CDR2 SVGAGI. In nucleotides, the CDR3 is TGTGCCAGCAGTTATGGACGGCGGGAAGAGACCCAGTACTTC. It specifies CASSYGRREETQYF.

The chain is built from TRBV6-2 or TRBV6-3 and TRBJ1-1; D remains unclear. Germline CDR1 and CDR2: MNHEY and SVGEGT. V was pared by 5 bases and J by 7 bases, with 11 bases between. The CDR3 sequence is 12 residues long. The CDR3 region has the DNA TGTGCCAGCAGTGAATCTGGGGTTGAAGCTTTCTTT. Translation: CASSESGVEAFF.